This is a list of T cell receptor beta chains from one sample in a study of blood T cell repertoires in COVID-19. Produced via immunoSEQ multiplex PCR; TCRdb's table is partial and in-frame only. Found here are 150,000 or so clones, more than 75% of them singletons; the top ten hold around 6.3%. Sequencing used peripheral blood. These receptors all stem from an elderly man with acute or convalescent COVID-19. Both conserved end residues are part of each CDR3. A D gene is named only where the DNA matches it firmly. The listing skips clone size in some rows; elsewhere it reads once, few, many or a size class.

j_gene | v_gene | d_gene | abundance | CDR3aa | CDR3nt
TRBJ1-1 | TRBV19 | - | - | CASRGQLNTEAFF | TGTGCCAGTAGAGGACAGCTGAACACTGAAGCTTTCTTT
TRBJ2-5 | TRBV5-5 | TRBD2 | - | CASSLVPLTSVQETQYF | TGTGCCAGCAGCTTGGTCCCACTCACTAGCGTTCAAGAGACCCAGTACTTC
TRBJ2-7 | TRBV9 | TRBD2 | - | CASSARDYNTYEQYF | TGTGCCAGCAGCGCCCGGGACTACAACACCTACGAGCAGTACTTC
TRBJ2-2 | TRBV28 | - | - | CASRGSSGELFF | TGTGCCAGCCGAGGATCCTCCGGGGAGCTGTTTTTT
TRBJ2-1 | TRBV5-4 | - | once | CASSYREGNNEQFF | TGTGCCAGCAGCTACAGGGAGGGTAACAATGAGCAGTTCTTC
TRBJ1-3 | TRBV5-6 | - | - | CASSPGAGRGRNTIYF | TGTGCCAGCAGCCCTGGGGCTGGTCGTGGTCGCAACACCATATATTTT
TRBJ2-3 | TRBV9 | TRBD2 | - | CASSGGGEGLPDTQYF | TGTGCCAGCAGCGGGGGCGGGGAGGGTCTGCCAGATACGCAGTATTTT
TRBJ2-7 | TRBV6-2/TRBV6-3 | TRBD2 | - | CASIPAGGSYEQYF | TGTGCCAGCATCCCAGCGGGAGGTTCCTACGAGCAGTACTTC
TRBJ2-7 | TRBV6-5 | TRBD2 | - | CASRLASSYEQYF | TGTGCCAGTCGACTAGCGAGCTCCTACGAGCAGTACTTC
TRBJ1-2 | TRBV30 | - | - | CAWALDAGNYGYTF | TGTGCCTGGGCTCTTGATGCGGGAAACTATGGCTACACCTTC
TRBJ1-4 | TRBV27 | - | - | CASSLSSAGVGYEKLFF | TGTGCCAGCAGTTTATCGTCGGCAGGGGTCGGGTATGAAAAACTGTTTTTT
TRBJ2-7 | TRBV2 | TRBD1 | - | CASSAWTGFPSYEQYF | TGTGCCAGCAGTGCCTGGACAGGGTTCCCCTCCTACGAGCAGTACTTC
TRBJ2-3 | TRBV5-4 | TRBD2 | - | CASSPQAGPNTDTQYF | TGTGCCAGCAGCCCCCAAGCGGGACCGAACACAGATACGCAGTATTTT
TRBJ2-7 | TRBV27 | - | - | CASSFAGTYEQYF | TGTGCCAGCAGTTTCGCAGGTACCTACGAGCAGTACTTC
TRBJ2-7 | TRBV2 | TRBD2 | - | CASSEGSGQSYEQYF | TGTGCCAGCAGTGAAGGTAGCGGGCAATCCTACGAGCAGTACTTC
TRBJ1-2 | TRBV4-2 | - | - | CASKQEKEANYGYTF | TGTGCCAGCAAACAGGAAAAGGAAGCTAACTATGGCTACACCTTC
TRBJ2-7 | TRBV2 | TRBD2 | - | CASIWGLAGGQYEQYF | TGTGCCAGCATTTGGGGACTAGCGGGGGGGCAATACGAGCAGTACTTC
TRBJ1-2 | TRBV7-2 | TRBD1 | - | CASSLDRGPGYTF | TGTGCCAGCAGCTTGGACAGGGGCCCTGGCTACACCTTC
TRBJ2-5 | TRBV29-1 | TRBD2 | - | CSVDYRGEETQYF | TGCAGCGTTGACTACCGGGGGGAAGAGACCCAGTACTTC
TRBJ1-1 | TRBV7-9 | - | - | CASSLVQGWAAAFF | TGTGCCAGCAGCTTAGTTCAGGGTTGGGCTGCGGCTTTCTTT
TRBJ2-7 | TRBV28 | TRBD1 | - | CASRTAGTGGSYEQYF | TGTGCCAGCAGAACTGCCGGGACAGGGGGCTCCTACGAGCAGTACTTC